The source of this T cell receptor (beta chain) is a study of shared clonotypes between healthy human individuals. CDR3 length: 13 residues. Germline CDR1 and CDR2: MGHRA and YSYEKL. The V end lost 0 bases, the J end lost 15 bases, and 15 bases lay between the germline ends. In the original workflow: Filtering was not the same, since immunoSEQ gave junction-only sequences without quality scores. Libraries were prepared by immunoSEQ multiplex PCR; TCRdb keeps only in-frame clonotypes and omits some of them. V and J calls and clone size come straight from that table; D and trimming were deduced from the DNA. The sample contains approximately 500,000 clones, 90% to 96% of which appear only once.

The source is a woman aged 30 to 39 in good health. Sequencing was done on a sample of naive CD4+ T cells sorted from blood. The subset: CD45RA+ positively selected. This chain uses TRBV4-1 with TRBJ2-1; D unresolved. The CDR3 DNA reads TGCGCCAGCAGCCAAGATCTCGCCCGTGTTGCGTTCTTC. Its protein is CASSQDLARVAFF.